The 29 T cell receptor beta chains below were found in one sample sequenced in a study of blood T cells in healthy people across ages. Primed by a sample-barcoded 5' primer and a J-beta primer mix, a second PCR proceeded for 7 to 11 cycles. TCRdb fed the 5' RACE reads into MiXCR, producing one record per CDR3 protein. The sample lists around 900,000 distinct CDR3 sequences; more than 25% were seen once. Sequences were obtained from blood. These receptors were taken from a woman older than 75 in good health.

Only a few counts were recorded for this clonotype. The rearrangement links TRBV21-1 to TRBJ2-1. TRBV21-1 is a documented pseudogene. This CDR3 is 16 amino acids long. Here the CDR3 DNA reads TGTGCCAGCAGCAAAGTGAGAGTTAGCTCCTACAATGAGCAGTTCTTC. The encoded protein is CASSKVRVSSYNEQFF.

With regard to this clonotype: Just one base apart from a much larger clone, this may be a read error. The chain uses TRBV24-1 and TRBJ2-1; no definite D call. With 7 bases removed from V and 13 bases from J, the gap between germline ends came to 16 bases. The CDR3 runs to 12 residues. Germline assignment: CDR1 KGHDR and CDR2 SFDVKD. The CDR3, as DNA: TGTGCCACCAGGGGAAGGGAAGAGACCCAGTTCTTC. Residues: CATRGREETQFF.

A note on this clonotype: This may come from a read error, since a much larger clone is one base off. CDR3 sequence: CASSESPWGTETQYF. The CDR3 nucleotides are TGTGCCAGCAGTGAATCGCCTTGGGGGACAGAGACCCAGTACTTC. The V gene is TRBV6-1, the J gene TRBJ2-5; tentatively, D is TRBD1 or TRBD2 (5 bases each). V was trimmed by 2 bases and J by 4 bases, leaving 14 bases between them. The CDR3 is 15 residues long. In germline, CDR1 is MNHNS, CDR2 SASEGT.

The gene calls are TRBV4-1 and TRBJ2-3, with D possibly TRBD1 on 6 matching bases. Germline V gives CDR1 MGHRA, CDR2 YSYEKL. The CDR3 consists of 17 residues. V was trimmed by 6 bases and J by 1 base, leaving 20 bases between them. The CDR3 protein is CASRSYTGRGGTDTQYF. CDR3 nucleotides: TGCGCCAGCAGATCCTACACCGGCAGGGGCGGCACAGATACGCAGTATTTT.

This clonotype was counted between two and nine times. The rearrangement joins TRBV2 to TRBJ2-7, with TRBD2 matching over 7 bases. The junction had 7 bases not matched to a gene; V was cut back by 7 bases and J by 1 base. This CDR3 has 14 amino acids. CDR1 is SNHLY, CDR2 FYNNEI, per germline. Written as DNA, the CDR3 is TGTGCCAGCAATTTTCAGGGAGGGTCCTACGAGCAGTACTTC. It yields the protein CASNFQGGSYEQYF.

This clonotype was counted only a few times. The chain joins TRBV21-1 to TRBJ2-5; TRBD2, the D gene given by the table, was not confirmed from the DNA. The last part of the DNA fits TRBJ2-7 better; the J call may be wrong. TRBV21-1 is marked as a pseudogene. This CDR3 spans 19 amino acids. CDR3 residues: CASSKLASGLAGPPYEQYF. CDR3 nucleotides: TGTGCCAGCAGCAAACTCGCGAGCGGACTAGCGGGACCACCCTACGAGCAGTACTTC.

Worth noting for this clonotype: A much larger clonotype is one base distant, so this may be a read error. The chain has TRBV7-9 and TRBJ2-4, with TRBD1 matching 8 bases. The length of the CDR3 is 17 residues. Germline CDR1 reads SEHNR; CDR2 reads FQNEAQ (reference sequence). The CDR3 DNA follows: TGTGCCAGCAGCTTTCCCCCAGGGGGCCAAACCAAAAACACTCAGTACTTC. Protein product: CASSFPPGGQTKNTQYF.

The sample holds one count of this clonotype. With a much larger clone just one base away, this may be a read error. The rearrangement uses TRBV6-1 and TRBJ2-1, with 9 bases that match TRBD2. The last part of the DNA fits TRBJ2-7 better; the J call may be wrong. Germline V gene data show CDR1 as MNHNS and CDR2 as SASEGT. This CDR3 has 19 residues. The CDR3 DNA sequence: TGTGCCAGCACTAAACTGGCCAGCGGGGGGACGAGCTCCTACAATGAGCAGTACTTC. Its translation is CASTKLASGGTSSYNEQYF.

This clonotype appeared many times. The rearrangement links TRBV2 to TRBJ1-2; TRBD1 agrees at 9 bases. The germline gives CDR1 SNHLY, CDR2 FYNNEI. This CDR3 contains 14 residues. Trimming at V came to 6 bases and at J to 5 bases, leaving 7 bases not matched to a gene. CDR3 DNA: TGTGCCAGCAGCGTCACAGGGGGCTTATATGGCTACACCTTC. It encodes CASSVTGGLYGYTF.

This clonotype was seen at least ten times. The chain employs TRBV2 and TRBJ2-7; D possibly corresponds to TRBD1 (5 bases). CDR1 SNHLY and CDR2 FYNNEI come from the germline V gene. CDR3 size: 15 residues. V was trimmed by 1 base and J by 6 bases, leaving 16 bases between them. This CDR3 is CASSEGPQEVSEQYF. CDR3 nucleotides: TGTGCCAGCAGTGAAGGCCCACAGGAAGTAAGCGAGCAGTACTTC. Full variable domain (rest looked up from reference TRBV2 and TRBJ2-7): EPEVTQTPSHQVTQMGQEVILRCVPISNHLYFYWYRQILGQKVEFLVSFYNNEISEKSEIFDDQFSVERPDGSNFTLKIRSTKLEDSAMYFCASSEGPQEVSEQYFGPGTRLTVT.

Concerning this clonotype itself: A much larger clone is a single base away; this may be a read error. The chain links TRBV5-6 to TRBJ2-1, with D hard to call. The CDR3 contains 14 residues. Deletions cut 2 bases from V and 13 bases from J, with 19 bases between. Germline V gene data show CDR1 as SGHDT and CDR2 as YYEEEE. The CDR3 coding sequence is TGTGCCAGCAGCTTTAAGGGCGCGATCGAGACCCAGTTCTTC. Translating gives CASSFKGAIETQFF.

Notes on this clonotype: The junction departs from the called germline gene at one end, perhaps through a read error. The CDR3 sequence: CASSPGQGPQEAQYF. The CDR3 DNA is TGTGCCAGCAGCCCGGGACAGGGGCCCCAAGAGGCCCAGTACTTC. The chain carries TRBV11-3 and TRBJ2-5, with 10 nucleotides matching TRBD1. Germline V lookup: CDR1 SGHNT, CDR2 YENEEA. The CDR3 has 15 residues.

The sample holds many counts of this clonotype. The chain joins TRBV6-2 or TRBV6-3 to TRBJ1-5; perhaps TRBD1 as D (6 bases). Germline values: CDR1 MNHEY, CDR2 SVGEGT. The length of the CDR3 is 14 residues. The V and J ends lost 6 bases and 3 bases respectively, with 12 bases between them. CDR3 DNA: TGTGCCAGCAGCTCCGGACAGCCCAATCAGCCCCAGCATTTT. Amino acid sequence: CASSSGQPNQPQHF.

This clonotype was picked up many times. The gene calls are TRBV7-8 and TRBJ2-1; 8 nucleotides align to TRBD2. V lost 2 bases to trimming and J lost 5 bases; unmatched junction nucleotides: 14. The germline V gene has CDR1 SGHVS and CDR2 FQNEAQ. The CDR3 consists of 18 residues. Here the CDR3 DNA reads TGTGCCAGCAGCTTAAAGGGCCCGGCGGGGGGCCGCGACAATGAGCAGTTCTTC. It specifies CASSLKGPAGGRDNEQFF.

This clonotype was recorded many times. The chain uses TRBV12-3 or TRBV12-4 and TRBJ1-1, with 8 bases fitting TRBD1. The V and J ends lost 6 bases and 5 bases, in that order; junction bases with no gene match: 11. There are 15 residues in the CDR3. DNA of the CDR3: TGTGCCAGCAGCCGACAGGGGAGGAGAGAAACTGAAGCTTTCTTT. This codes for CASSRQGRRETEAFF.

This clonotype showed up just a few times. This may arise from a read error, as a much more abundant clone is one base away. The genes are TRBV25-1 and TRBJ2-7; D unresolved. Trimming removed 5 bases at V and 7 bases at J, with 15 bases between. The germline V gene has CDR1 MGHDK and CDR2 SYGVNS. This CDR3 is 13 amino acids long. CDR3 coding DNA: TGTGCCAGCAGTTCCAGGACGAACAATGAGCAGTACTTC. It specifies CASSSRTNNEQYF.

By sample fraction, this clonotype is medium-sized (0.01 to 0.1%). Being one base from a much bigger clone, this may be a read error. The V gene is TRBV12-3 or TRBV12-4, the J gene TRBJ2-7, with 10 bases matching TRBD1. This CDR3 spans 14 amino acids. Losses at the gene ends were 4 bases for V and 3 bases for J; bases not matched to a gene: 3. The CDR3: CASSWDRGDYEQYF. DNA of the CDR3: TGTGCCAGCAGTTGGGACAGGGGAGACTACGAGCAGTACTTC.

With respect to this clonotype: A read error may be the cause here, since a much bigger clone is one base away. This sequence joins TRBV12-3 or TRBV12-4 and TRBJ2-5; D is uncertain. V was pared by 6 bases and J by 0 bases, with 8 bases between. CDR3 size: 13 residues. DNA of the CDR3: TGTGCCAGCAGGTTACGGAACCAAGAGACCCAGTACTTC. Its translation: CASRLRNQETQYF.

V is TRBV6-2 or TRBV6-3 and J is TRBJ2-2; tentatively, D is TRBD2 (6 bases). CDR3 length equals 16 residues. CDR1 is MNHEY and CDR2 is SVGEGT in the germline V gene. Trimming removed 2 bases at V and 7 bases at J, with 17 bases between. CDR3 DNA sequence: TGTGCCAGCAGTTACCCGAAGGAGGGTCGGGTCGGGGAGCTGTTTTTT. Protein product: CASSYPKEGRVGELFF.

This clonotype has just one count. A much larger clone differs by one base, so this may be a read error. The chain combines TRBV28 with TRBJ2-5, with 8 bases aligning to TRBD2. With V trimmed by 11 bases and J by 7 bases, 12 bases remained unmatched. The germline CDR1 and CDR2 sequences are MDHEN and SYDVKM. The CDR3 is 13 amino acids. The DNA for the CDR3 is TGTGCCTCATTCGGGGGGGCTGGCGGGACCCAGTACTTC. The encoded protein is CASFGGAGGTQYF.

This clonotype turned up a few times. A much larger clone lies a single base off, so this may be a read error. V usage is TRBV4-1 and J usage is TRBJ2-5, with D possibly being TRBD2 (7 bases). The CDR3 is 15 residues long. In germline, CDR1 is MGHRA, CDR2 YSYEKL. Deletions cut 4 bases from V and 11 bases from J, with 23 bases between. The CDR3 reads CASSRTEGGLDEQYF. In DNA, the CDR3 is TGCGCCAGCAGCCGGACTGAGGGGGGGCTTGATGAGCAGTACTTC.

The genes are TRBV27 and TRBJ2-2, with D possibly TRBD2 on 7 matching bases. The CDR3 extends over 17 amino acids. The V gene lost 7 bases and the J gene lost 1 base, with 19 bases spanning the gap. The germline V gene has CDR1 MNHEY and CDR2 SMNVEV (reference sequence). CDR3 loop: CASTHRGGLQNTGELFF. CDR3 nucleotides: TGTGCCAGCACTCATAGGGGGGGACTTCAGAACACCGGGGAGCTGTTTTTT.

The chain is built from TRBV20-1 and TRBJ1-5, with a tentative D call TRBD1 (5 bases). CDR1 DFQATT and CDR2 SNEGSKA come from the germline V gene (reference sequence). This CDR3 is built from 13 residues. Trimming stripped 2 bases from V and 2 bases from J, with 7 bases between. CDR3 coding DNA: TGCAGTGCTAGAAAAGGGGGCAATCAGCCCCAGCATTTT. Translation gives CSARKGGNQPQHF.

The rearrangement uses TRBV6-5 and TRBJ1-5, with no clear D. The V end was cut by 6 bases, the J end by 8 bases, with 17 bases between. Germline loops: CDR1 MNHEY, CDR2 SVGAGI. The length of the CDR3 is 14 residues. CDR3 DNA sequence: TGTGCCAGCAGCTCAGGCCAGGATTGGGAGCCCCAGCATTTT. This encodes CASSSGQDWEPQHF.

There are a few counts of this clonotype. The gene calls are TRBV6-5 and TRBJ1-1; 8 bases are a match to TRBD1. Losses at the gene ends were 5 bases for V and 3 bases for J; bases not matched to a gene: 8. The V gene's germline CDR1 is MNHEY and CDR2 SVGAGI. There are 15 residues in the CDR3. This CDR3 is CASSTPQGAYTEAFF. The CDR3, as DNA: TGTGCCAGCAGTACCCCGCAGGGGGCCTACACTGAAGCTTTCTTT.

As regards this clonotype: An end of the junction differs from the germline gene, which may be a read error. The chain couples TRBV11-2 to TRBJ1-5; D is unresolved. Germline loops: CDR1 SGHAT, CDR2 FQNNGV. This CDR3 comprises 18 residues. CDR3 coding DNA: TGTGCCGGCAGCTTAGAAGACACCGCATCCCCATGGGATCAGCCCCAGCATTTT. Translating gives CAGSLEDTASPWDQPQHF.

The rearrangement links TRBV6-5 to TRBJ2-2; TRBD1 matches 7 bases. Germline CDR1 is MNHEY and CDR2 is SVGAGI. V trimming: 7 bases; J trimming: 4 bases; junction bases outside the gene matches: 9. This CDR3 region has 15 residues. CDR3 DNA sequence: TGTGCCAGCACAAGAAGGACAGGCCGCACCGGGGAGCTGTTTTTT. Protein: CASTRRTGRTGELFF.

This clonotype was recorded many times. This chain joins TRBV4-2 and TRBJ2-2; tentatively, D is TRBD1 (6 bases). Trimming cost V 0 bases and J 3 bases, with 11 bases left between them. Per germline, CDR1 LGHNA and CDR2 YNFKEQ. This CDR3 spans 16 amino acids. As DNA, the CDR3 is TGTGCCAGCAGCCAAGACACAGGACAGTACACCGGGGAGCTGTTTTTT. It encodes CASSQDTGQYTGELFF.

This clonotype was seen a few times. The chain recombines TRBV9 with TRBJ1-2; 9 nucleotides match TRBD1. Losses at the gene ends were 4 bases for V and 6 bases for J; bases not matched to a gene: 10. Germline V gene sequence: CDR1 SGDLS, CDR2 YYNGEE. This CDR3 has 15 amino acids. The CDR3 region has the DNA TGTGCCAGCAGCAAGCGGACAGGGGTGCAACATGGCTACACCTTC. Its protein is CASSKRTGVQHGYTF.